This TCR beta chain comes out of a study of cytomegalovirus exposure and HLA in healthy donors. Study findings and constraints: Solely CMV serostatus was available to characterize immune exposure. Several top significant clusters appeared, in a later analysis, to be linked to common viral pathogens. In a later analysis, DRB1 alleles had the most associated TCRs; HLA-C alleles the fewest. There was a cluster of highly shared sequence variants that was likely a sequencing artifact.

Germline loops: CDR1 KGHSH, CDR2 LQKENI. The CDR3 extends over 17 amino acids. The ends were cut back, 3 bases at V and 0 bases at J, with 15 bases in the middle. It was with 60 Vbeta and 13 Jbeta primers that the PCR ran. TCRdb keeps only in-frame clones here, not all; method: immunoSEQ multiplex PCR. The sample holds some 220,000 clones, more than 75% seen once. Comments on this clone: The antigen remains undetermined.

The TCR was taken from a girl aged 2-9 years in good health and CMV-seronegative. The sequenced sample was PBMCs. V is TRBV18 and J is TRBJ2-1; D gene uncertain. This chain's CDR3 is CASSPLSSVSSYNEQFF. The CDR3 DNA reads TGTGCCAGCTCACCGCTGAGTTCCGTGAGCTCCTACAATGAGCAGTTCTTC. The whole variable domain, filled in from reference TRBV18 and TRBJ2-1, reads NAGVMQNPRHLVRRRGQEARLRCSPMKGHSHVYWYRQLPEEGLKFMVYLQKENIIDESGMPKERFSAEFPKEGPSILRIQQVVRGDSAAYFCASSPLSSVSSYNEQFFGPGTRLTVL.